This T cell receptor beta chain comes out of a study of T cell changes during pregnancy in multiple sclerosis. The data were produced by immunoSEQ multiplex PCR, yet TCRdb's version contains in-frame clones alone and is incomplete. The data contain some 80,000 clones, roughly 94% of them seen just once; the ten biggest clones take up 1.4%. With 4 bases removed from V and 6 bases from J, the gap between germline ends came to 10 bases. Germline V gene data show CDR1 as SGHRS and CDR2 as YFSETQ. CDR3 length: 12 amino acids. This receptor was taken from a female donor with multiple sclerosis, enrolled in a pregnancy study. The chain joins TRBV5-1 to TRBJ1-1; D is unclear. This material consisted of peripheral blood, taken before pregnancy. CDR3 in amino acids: CASSGSGPEAFF. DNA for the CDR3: TGCGCCAGCAGCGGTTCTGGGCCTGAAGCTTTCTTT.